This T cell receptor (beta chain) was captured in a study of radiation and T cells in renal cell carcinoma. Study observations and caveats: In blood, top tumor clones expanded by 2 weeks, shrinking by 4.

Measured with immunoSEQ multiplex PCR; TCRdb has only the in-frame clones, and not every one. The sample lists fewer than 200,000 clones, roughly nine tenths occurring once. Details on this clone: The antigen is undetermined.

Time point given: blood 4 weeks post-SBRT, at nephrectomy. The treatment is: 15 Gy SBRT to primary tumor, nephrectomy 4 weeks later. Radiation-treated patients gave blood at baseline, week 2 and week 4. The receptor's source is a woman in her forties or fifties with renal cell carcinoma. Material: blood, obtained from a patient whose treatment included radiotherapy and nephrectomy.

CDR3 sequence: CASSQASGGIRNEQFF. CDR3 in DNA: TGCGCCAGCAGCCAAGCTAGCGGGGGAATTAGGAATGAGCAGTTCTTC. V is TRBV4-1 and J is TRBJ2-1, with TRBD2 matching over 10 bases. Trimming removed 1 base from V and 7 bases from J; junction bases left unmatched: 7. Germline lookup yields CDR1 MGHRA and CDR2 YSYEKL. The CDR3 loop spans 16 amino acids.